The text below deals with one TCR beta chain. What it binds is not known. Clones were read by immunoSEQ multiplex PCR, and TCRdb kept only the in-frame ones, dropping some. The table has roughly 66,000 clones, almost 90% seen once. This entry is derived from a study of T cells in localized non-small cell lung cancer. General observations from the study: The appearance of a median 57 of the top 100 tumor clones was seen in adjacent lung. Higher blood T cell density tracked longer overall survival. The greatest T cell clonality was found in uninvolved adjacent lung (higher than in tumor). A single tumor region was sequenced, leaving heterogeneity possible.

The CDR3 is 15 amino acids. In germline, CDR1 is MNHEY, CDR2 SMNVEV (reference sequence). The ends lost 7 bases at V and 5 bases at J; junction bases unmatched: 8. This specimen was peripheral blood, taken before any cancer treatment. The chain uses TRBV27 and TRBJ1-5; TRBD1 matches at 10 bases. The clonotype was recovered from a woman aged 40-75 years with stage I lung adenocarcinoma. The CDR3 protein is CASNSGTGAHQPQHF. The CDR3 DNA follows: TGTGCCAGCAATTCCGGGACAGGGGCGCATCAGCCCCAGCATTTT.